This entry lists 19 T cell receptor beta chains sequenced from one sample in a study of identical twins. Using its own MiXCR run on the 5' RACE reads, TCRdb lists one record per CDR3 protein. The data hold about 1.7 million distinct CDR3 sequences, with around 29% observed a single time. The specimen sequenced was cord blood. These receptors all stem from a newborn girl in good health.

The rearrangement uses TRBV24-1 and TRBJ2-3; the D gene is possibly TRBD2 (6 bases). This CDR3 has 14 amino acids. Trimming took off 8 bases at V and 2 bases at J, with 13 bases between the two ends. The germline CDR1 and CDR2 sequences are KGHDR and SFDVKD. CDR3 residues: CATTIAEFTDTQYF. The DNA for the CDR3 is TGTGCCACCACCATAGCGGAGTTCACAGATACGCAGTATTTT.

The rearrangement joins TRBV28 to TRBJ1-4; the D is unclear. The V gene's germline CDR1 is MDHEN and CDR2 SYDVKM. The CDR3 runs 15 residues. V shed 5 bases and J shed 10 bases, with 20 bases lying between them. CDR3 DNA: TGTGCCAGCAGTCCTTTGGGCGTCAGAGATGGAAAACTGTTTTTT. Its protein is CASSPLGVRDGKLFF.

A word on this clonotype: At one end the junction does not follow the germline gene, possibly because of a read error. The chain joins TRBV20-1 to TRBJ2-1; 15 nucleotides align to TRBD2. The CDR3 length is 18 residues. The germline V gene encodes CDR1 DFQATT and CDR2 SNEGSKA (reference sequence). This CDR3 reads CSARSGLAGGSSYDEQFF. CDR3 sequence (DNA): TGCAGTGCTAGAAGTGGACTAGCGGGAGGGAGCTCCTACGATGAGCAGTTCTTC.

This clonotype was seen repeatedly, ten times or more. The chain joins TRBV12-3 or TRBV12-4 to TRBJ2-1; possibly TRBD2 for D (5 bases). V was trimmed by 2 bases and J by 9 bases, leaving 11 bases between them. The CDR3 loop spans 13 amino acids. CDR3: CASSLRRVSEQFF. The CDR3 region has the DNA TGTGCCAGCAGTTTAAGGCGGGTCAGTGAGCAGTTCTTC.

This clonotype was found a few times. The chain is built from TRBV6-5 and TRBJ2-7; 12 bases agree with TRBD2. The junction had 19 bases not matched to a gene; V was cut back by 0 bases and J by 7 bases. Per the germline V gene, CDR1 is MNHEY and CDR2 is SVGAGI. This CDR3 has 20 amino acids. The CDR3 spells CASSYSGTSGHLISYNEQYF. The CDR3 region has the DNA TGTGCCAGCAGTTACTCTGGGACTAGCGGGCACTTAATCTCCTACAATGAGCAGTACTTC.

This clonotype turned up a few times. The chain couples TRBV7-9 to TRBJ2-1; perhaps TRBD2 as D (6 bases). The germline V gene encodes CDR1 SEHNR and CDR2 FQNEAQ (reference sequence). Trimming removed 1 base from V and 5 bases from J, with 15 bases in between. The CDR3 loop spans 16 amino acids. The CDR3 region is CASSLGSGWRDNEQFF. The DNA of the CDR3 is TGTGCCAGCAGCTTAGGTTCAGGGTGGAGGGACAATGAGCAGTTCTTC.

The V gene is TRBV12-3 or TRBV12-4, the J gene TRBJ2-4; 10 bases agree with TRBD2. The V segment lost 2 bases and the J segment 6 bases; nucleotides outside the gene matches: 16. The CDR3 sequence is 19 residues long. The CDR3 reads CASSLRVTAGGPRTNIQYF. DNA of the CDR3: TGTGCCAGCAGTTTAAGGGTTACAGCGGGGGGGCCTAGGACAAACATTCAGTACTTC.

The V call is TRBV12-3 or TRBV12-4, the J call TRBJ2-1; D is unresolved. Trimming cost V 2 bases and J 5 bases, with 10 bases left between them. This CDR3 has 14 residues. The CDR3 DNA sequence: TGTGCCAGCAGTTTATCCGGGCCCGACAATGAGCAGTTCTTC. Protein sequence: CASSLSGPDNEQFF.

The genes are TRBV20-1 and TRBJ2-3; 13 bases align to TRBD2. V lost 4 bases and J lost 4; bases outside the gene matches: 5. CDR3 length: 15 residues. Germline V gives CDR1 DFQATT, CDR2 SNEGSKA (reference sequence). The chain's CDR3 is CSAKTSGGAPDTQYF. CDR3 sequence (DNA): TGCAGTGCTAAAACTAGCGGGGGGGCCCCAGATACGCAGTATTTT.

The genes are TRBV2 and TRBJ2-1; TRBD1 aligns across 7 bases. The end of the DNA fits TRBJ2-7 better, so the J call may be wrong. This CDR3 is built from 16 residues. Germline CDR1 and CDR2: SNHLY and FYNNEI. For the CDR3, the DNA is TGTGCCAGCAGTAAACAGGGGCTTCCCTCCTACAATGAGCAGTACTTC. It codes for CASSKQGLPSYNEQYF.

There are many counts of this clonotype. The rearrangement joins TRBV29-1 to TRBJ1-2, with D perhaps matching TRBD1 (6 bases). The CDR3 totals 12 residues. Trimming removed 7 bases at V and 3 bases at J, with 12 bases between. Germline V CDR1 and CDR2: SQVTM, ANQGSEA. CDR3 amino acids: CSANREDYGYTF. CDR3 nucleotides: TGCAGCGCCAACAGGGAGGACTATGGCTACACCTTC.

DNA of the CDR3: TGTGCCAGCAGTCCCAGAGTGTATCCGGGTAACTATGGCTACACCTTC. It is translated as CASSPRVYPGNYGYTF. The chain employs TRBV12-3 or TRBV12-4 and TRBJ1-2, with no clear D. V was pared by 5 bases and J by 1 base, with 17 bases between. The CDR3 covers 16 residues.

This clonotype was counted between two and nine times. V gene TRBV12-3 or TRBV12-4 combines with J gene TRBJ2-1; D possibly corresponds to TRBD2 (7 bases). The DNA end lines up better with TRBJ2-7; the J call may be wrong. The CDR3 covers 17 residues. CDR3 amino acids: CASSNRGADSSYNEQYF. CDR3 bases: TGTGCCAGCTCAAATCGGGGGGCGGACAGCTCCTACAATGAGCAGTACTTC.

The table lists this clonotype with a few counts. The chain couples TRBV5-1 to TRBJ2-7, with D hard to call. Per germline, CDR1 SGHRS and CDR2 YFSETQ. Between the trimmed V and J ends, which lost 5 bases and 0 bases, there was a span of 9 bases. The CDR3 spans 13 residues. For the CDR3, the DNA is TGCGCCAGCAGTTTTTTCCCCTCCTACGAGCAGTACTTC. Residues: CASSFFPSYEQYF.

This clonotype was counted ten times or more. V is TRBV11-3 and J is TRBJ2-5; perhaps TRBD2 as D (5 bases). The CDR3 sequence is 13 residues long. V shed 5 bases and J shed 0 bases, with 7 bases lying between them. Germline CDR1 SGHNT, CDR2 YENEEA. The CDR3 protein is CASSQRYQETQYF. The CDR3 DNA follows: TGTGCCAGCAGCCAGCGGTACCAAGAGACCCAGTACTTC.

This sequence joins TRBV7-2 and TRBJ1-1; D possibly corresponds to TRBD1 (5 bases). There are 14 residues in the CDR3. CDR1 and CDR2 from the germline V gene are SGHTA and FQGNSA. V shed 5 bases and J shed 4 bases, with 14 bases lying between them. The DNA for the CDR3 is TGTGCCAGCAGCCGTACGACGGGACCCACTGAAGCTTTCTTT. It encodes CASSRTTGPTEAFF.

A few counts support this clonotype. V usage is TRBV12-5 and J usage is TRBJ2-2, with 10 bases aligning to TRBD2. The length of the CDR3 is 18 residues. Germline CDR1 and CDR2: LGHNT and FRNRAP. Trimming took 2 bases from V and 4 from J; bases not matched to a gene: 10. Here the CDR3 DNA reads TGTGCTAGTGGTTTGAGAGCTACTAGCGGGGCTGGCACCGGGGAGCTGTTTTTT. This sequence encodes CASGLRATSGAGTGELFF.

This chain links TRBV20-1 with TRBJ2-4; 11 bases align to TRBD2. The CDR3 covers 18 residues. From germline, CDR1 is DFQATT and CDR2 SNEGSKA (reference sequence). V dropped 3 bases and J dropped 0; count of bases not matched to a gene: 10. The CDR3 nucleotides read TGCAGTGCTAGGGGGACTAGCGGAGCCGGTCTAGCCAAAAACATTCAGTACTTC. It translates to CSARGTSGAGLAKNIQYF.

The chain is built from TRBV20-1 and TRBJ1-1, with D unclear. Germline V gives CDR1 DFQATT, CDR2 SNEGSKA (reference sequence). This CDR3 is built from 14 residues. Trimming stripped 3 bases from V and 4 bases from J, with 15 bases between. CDR3 sequence reads: CSASRSGGGTEAFF. In DNA form, the CDR3 reads TGCAGTGCTAGTCGTTCGGGAGGAGGCACTGAAGCTTTCTTT.